This T cell receptor (beta chain) was identified during a study of blood T cell repertoires in COVID-19. Study in general: Acute and convalescent COVID-19 specimens originated in the United States, Italy and Spain.

Assignments of participants to cohorts depended upon their own reported clinical history. Authors' methods: Amplification with reference gene primers provided the estimates of nucleated cell counts. The table came from immunoSEQ multiplex PCR; TCRdb's copy has only in-frame clones and leaves some out. V and J calls and clone size are as listed in that table; D and trimming were resolved from the DNA. Among about 160,000 clones listed, over 75% were seen once. The germline V gene has CDR1 SNHLY and CDR2 FYNNEI. The trim removed 1 base at V and 3 bases at J, leaving 3 bases unmatched. The CDR3 has 16 residues.

The rearrangement links TRBV2 to TRBJ2-1, with 10 bases that match TRBD2. The source is a woman between 40 and 55 years old with acute COVID-19. Sequenced sample: PBMCs or T cells enriched from blood (not recorded which). This CDR3 is CASSEEAGGGYNEQFF. The CDR3 DNA is TGTGCCAGCAGTGAAGAAGCGGGAGGGGGCTACAATGAGCAGTTCTTC.